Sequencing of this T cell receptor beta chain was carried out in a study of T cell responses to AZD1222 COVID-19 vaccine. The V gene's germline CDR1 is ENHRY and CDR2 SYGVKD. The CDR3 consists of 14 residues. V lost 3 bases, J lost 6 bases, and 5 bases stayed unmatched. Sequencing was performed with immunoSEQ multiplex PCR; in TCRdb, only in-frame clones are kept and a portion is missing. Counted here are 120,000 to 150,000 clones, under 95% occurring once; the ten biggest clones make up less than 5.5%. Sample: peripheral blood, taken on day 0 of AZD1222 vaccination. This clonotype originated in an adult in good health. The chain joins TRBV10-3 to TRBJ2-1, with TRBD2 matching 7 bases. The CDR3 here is CAISDGRTTNEQFF. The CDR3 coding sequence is TGTGCCATCAGTGACGGGAGGACTACCAATGAGCAGTTCTTC.